Below, 9 T cell receptor beta chains from the same sample are listed, as sequenced in a study of blood T cell repertoires in COVID-19. Here immunoSEQ multiplex PCR was the method, and the copy in TCRdb shows in-frame clones only, minus some. The table has around 450,000 clones, 87% seen once. Sequenced sample: PBMCs or T cells enriched from blood (not recorded which). Source of these receptors: a woman aged 18-29 years with acute COVID-19.

The V call is TRBV29-1, the J call TRBJ1-3; D is ambiguous. The ends were cut back, 6 bases at V and 0 bases at J, with 21 bases in the middle. From germline, CDR1 is SQVTM and CDR2 ANQGSEA. The CDR3 runs 17 residues. The CDR3 loop reads CSVSEIGRRASGNTIYF. The CDR3 DNA sequence: TGCAGCGTCTCCGAGATTGGACGGAGGGCCTCTGGAAACACCATATATTTT.

The V call is TRBV30, the J call TRBJ2-7; 10 bases agree with TRBD2. CDR3 length: 16 amino acids. CDR1 and CDR2 (germline): GTSNPN, SVGIG (reference sequence). Trimming cost V 0 bases and J 2 bases; bases outside gene matches: 7. CDR3 sequence: CAWSVRWTSGTYEQYF. CDR3 nucleotide sequence: TGTGCCTGGAGTGTACGGTGGACTAGCGGTACCTACGAGCAGTACTTC.

The rearrangement uses TRBV6-5 and TRBJ1-5; D gene unclear. V shed 6 bases and J shed 6 bases, with 12 bases lying between them. Per germline, CDR1 MNHEY and CDR2 SVGAGI. The CDR3 has 13 residues. DNA for the CDR3: TGTGCCAGCAGAGGAGGGAGAGGTCAGCCCCAGCATTTT. This codes for CASRGGRGQPQHF.

This clone was seen a single time. The V and J genes are TRBV14 and TRBJ1-5; TRBD1 agrees at 7 bases. This CDR3 has 15 residues. The V gene's germline CDR1 is SGHDN and CDR2 FVKESK. V shed 0 bases, J shed 7 bases, and the junction held 6 bases outside the gene matches. The CDR3 DNA reads TGTGCCAGCAGCCAAGAGAGGGGGCCGGAACAGCCCCAGCATTTT. Translated, it gives CASSQERGPEQPQHF. Together with reference TRBV14 and TRBJ1-5, the CDR3 gives the full variable domain: EAGVTQFPSHSVIEKGQTVTLRCDPISGHDNLYWYRRVMGKEIKFLLHFVKESKQDESGMPNNRFLAERTGGTYSTLKVQPAELEDSGVYFCASSQERGPEQPQHFGDGTRLSIL.

This clone has a single count. Other nucleotide sequences in the sample specify the same CDR3. The rearrangement joins TRBV28 to TRBJ2-7, with D possibly matching TRBD1 (5 bases). The germline gives CDR1 MDHEN, CDR2 SYDVKM. This CDR3 comprises 14 residues. The V and J ends lost 2 bases and 2 bases respectively, with 10 bases between them. CDR3 sequence reads: CASSLPQGTYEQYF. The DNA of the CDR3 is TGTGCCAGCAGTTTACCCCAGGGAACCTACGAGCAGTACTTC.

This chain connects TRBV2 to TRBJ1-1, with D uncertain. Germline V lookup: CDR1 SNHLY, CDR2 FYNNEI. V was clipped by 5 bases and J by 2 bases, with 18 bases between them. CDR3 length: 16 residues. CDR3 nucleotide sequence: TGTGCCAGCAGTCCACTTAGGTTGCAGGTTAACACTGAAGCTTTCTTT. The encoded protein is CASSPLRLQVNTEAFF.

This rearrangement joins TRBV18 to TRBJ2-3; D is possibly TRBD2 (7 bases). From germline, CDR1 is KGHSH and CDR2 LQKENI. The CDR3 length is 14 residues. The ends were cut back, 5 bases at V and 4 bases at J, with 13 bases in the middle. CDR3 DNA: TGTGCCAGCTCATCGGGGGGCAACGCAGATACGCAGTATTTT. Protein: CASSSGGNADTQYF.

This clone was seen more than once but under ten times. V usage is TRBV2 and J usage is TRBJ1-6, with unresolved D. This CDR3 spans 12 amino acids. Germline V gene data show CDR1 as SNHLY and CDR2 as FYNNEI. V dropped 8 bases and J dropped 9 bases, with 11 bases sitting between them. CDR3 nucleotides: TGTGCCAGCGTTGGTGCGGCTTCACCCCTCCACTTT. As protein: CASVGAASPLHF. The full variable domain, rest sourced from reference TRBV2 and TRBJ1-6, is EPEVTQTPSHQVTQMGQEVILRCVPISNHLYFYWYRQILGQKVEFLVSFYNNEISEKSEIFDDQFSVERPDGSNFTLKIRSTKLEDSAMYFCASVGAASPLHFGNGTRLTVT.

The chain has TRBV10-1 and TRBJ2-3, with 9 bases aligning to TRBD1. After removal of 6 bases from V and 4 bases from J, the junction contained 14 bases not matched to a gene. The CDR3 sequence is 17 residues long. Germline assignment: CDR1 WNHNN and CDR2 SYGVQD (reference sequence). The CDR3 here is CASSEYLRQGVADTQYF. CDR3 nucleotides: TGCGCCAGCAGCGAATACCTGAGACAGGGGGTGGCAGATACGCAGTATTTT.